This TCR beta chain was sequenced for a study of T cell clonality in common variable immunodeficiency. Study-level findings and limits: Fewer TCRbeta clones were shared among CVID subjects than controls.

Measured with immunoSEQ multiplex PCR; TCRdb has only the in-frame clones, and not every one. Altogether about 52,000 clones were found in the sample, and no singletons occur. This clone came up many times. Its specificity is not known. The read ends 3 residues before the CDR3 terminus; that terminus is restored from the germline J gene. V shed 2 bases and J shed 2 bases, with 7 bases lying between them. Germline CDR1 reads KGHSH; CDR2 reads LQKENI. CDR3 length equals 13 residues. This TCR was sampled from a person aged 18 to 70 in good health. This chain connects TRBV18 to TRBJ2-7; D not certain. Sequencing was carried out using peripheral blood mononuclear cells. Incomplete CDR3 DNA: TGTGCCAGCTCACCAACAACAACCTACGAG. Translating gives CASSPTTTYE. The whole CDR3 reads CASSPTTTYEQYF. Drawing the rest from reference TRBV18 and TRBJ2-7, the complete variable domain is NAGVMQNPRHLVRRRGQEARLRCSPMKGHSHVYWYRQLPEEGLKFMVYLQKENIIDESGMPKERFSAEFPKEGPSILRIQQVVRGDSAAYFCASSPTTTYEQYFGPGTRLTVT.